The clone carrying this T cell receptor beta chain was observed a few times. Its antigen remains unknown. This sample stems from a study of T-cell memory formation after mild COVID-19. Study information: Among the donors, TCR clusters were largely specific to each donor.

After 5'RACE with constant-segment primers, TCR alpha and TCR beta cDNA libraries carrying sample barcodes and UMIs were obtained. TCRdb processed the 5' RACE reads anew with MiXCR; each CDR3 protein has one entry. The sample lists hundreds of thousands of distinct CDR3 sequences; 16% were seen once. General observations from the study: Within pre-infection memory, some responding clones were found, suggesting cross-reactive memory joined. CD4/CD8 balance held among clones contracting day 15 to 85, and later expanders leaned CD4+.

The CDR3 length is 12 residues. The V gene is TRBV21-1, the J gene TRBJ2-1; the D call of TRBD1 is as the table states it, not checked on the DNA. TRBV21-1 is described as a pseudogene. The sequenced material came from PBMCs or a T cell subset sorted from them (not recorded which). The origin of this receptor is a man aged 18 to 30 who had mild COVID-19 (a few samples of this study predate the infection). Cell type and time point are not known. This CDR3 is CASGFRQGVQFF. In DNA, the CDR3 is TGTGCCAGCGGATTCCGACAGGGAGTTCAGTTCTTC.